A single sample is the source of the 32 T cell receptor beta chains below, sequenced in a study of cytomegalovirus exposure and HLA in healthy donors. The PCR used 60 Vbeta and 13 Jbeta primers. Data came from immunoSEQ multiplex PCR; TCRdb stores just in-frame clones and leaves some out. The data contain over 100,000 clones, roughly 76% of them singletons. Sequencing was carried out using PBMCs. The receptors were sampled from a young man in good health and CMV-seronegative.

As DNA, the CDR3 is TGTGCCTGGGAACAGGGAGGGGAGACCCAGTACTTC. This encodes CAWEQGGETQYF. This chain connects TRBV30 to TRBJ2-5, with a tentative D call TRBD2 (7 bases). Germline V gives CDR1 GTSNPN, CDR2 SVGIG (reference sequence). The V end was cut by 5 bases, the J end by 5 bases, with 12 bases between. The length of the CDR3 is 12 residues.

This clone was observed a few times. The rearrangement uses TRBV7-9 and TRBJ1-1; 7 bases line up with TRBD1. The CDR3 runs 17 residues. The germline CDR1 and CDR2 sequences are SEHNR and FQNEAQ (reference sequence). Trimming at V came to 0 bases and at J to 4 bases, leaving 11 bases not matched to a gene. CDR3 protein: CASSLAKTGLGGTEAFF. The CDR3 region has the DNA TGTGCCAGCAGCTTAGCTAAGACAGGGCTGGGTGGCACTGAAGCTTTCTTT.

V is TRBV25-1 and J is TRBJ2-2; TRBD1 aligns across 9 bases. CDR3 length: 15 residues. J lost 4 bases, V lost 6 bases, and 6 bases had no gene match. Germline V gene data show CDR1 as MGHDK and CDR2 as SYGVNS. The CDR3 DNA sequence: TGTGCCAGCAGGGAGGAACAGGGGGCCACCGGGGAGCTGTTTTTT. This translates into CASREEQGATGELFF.

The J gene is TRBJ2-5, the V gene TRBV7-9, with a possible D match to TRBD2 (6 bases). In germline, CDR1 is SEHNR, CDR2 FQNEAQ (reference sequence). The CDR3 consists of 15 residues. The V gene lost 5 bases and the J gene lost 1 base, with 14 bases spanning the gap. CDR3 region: CASSEEGGSQETQYF. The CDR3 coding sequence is TGTGCCAGCAGCGAGGAGGGCGGCAGCCAAGAGACCCAGTACTTC.

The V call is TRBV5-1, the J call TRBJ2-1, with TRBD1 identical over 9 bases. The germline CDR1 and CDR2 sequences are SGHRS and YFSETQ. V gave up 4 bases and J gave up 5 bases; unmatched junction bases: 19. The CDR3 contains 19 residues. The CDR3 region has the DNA TGCGCCAGCAGCCGGTCGACTACAGGGGGCGTCCGGTACAACAATGAGCAGTTCTTC. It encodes CASSRSTTGGVRYNNEQFF.

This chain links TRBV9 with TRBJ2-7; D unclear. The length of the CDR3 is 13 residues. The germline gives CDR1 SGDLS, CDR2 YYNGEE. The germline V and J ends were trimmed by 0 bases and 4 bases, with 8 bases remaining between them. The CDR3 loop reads CASSVADGYEQYF. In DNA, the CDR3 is TGTGCCAGCAGCGTAGCAGACGGGTACGAGCAGTACTTC.

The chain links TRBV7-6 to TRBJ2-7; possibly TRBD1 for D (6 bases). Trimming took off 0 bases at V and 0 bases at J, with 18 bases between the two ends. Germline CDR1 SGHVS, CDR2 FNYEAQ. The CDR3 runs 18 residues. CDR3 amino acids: CASSLAPRTASSSYEQYF. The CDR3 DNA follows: TGTGCCAGCAGCTTAGCACCTCGGACAGCCTCTAGCTCCTACGAGCAGTACTTC.

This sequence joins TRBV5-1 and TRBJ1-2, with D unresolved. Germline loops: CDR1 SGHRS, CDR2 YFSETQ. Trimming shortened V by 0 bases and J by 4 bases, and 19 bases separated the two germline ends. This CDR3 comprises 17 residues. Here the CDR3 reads CASSLVGRQTGGYGYTF. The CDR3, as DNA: TGCGCCAGCAGCTTGGTGGGCAGACAAACCGGTGGCTATGGCTACACCTTC.

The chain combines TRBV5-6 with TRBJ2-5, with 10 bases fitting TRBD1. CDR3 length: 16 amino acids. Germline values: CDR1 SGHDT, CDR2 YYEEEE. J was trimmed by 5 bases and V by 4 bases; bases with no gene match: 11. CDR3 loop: CASSPRDRGREETQYF. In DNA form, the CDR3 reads TGTGCCAGCAGCCCCCGGGACAGGGGTAGAGAGGAGACCCAGTACTTC.

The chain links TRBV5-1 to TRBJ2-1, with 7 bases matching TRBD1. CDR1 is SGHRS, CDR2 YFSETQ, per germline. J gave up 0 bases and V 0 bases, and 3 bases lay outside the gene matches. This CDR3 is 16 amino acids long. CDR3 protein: CASSLGDSSSYNEQFF. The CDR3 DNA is TGCGCCAGCAGCTTGGGGGACAGCAGCTCCTACAATGAGCAGTTCTTC.

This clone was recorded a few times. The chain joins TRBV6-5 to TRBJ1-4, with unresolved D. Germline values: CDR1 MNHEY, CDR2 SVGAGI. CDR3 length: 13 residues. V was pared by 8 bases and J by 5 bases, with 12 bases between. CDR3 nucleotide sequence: TGTGCCAGCGGCTCCTCCGGGAATGAAAAACTGTTTTTT. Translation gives CASGSSGNEKLFF.

The CDR3 DNA reads TGTGCCAGCAGTTTGAAAGCATATGGCTACACCTTC. Translated, it gives CASSLKAYGYTF. V gene TRBV28 combines with J gene TRBJ1-2; D call uncertain. Between the trimmed V and J ends, which lost 3 bases and 5 bases, there was a span of 7 bases. CDR3 length equals 12 residues. Looked up from germline, CDR1 is MDHEN and CDR2 is SYDVKM.

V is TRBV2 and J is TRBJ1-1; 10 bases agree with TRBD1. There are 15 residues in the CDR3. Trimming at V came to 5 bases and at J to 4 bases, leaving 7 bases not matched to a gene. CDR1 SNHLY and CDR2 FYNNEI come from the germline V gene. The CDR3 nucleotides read TGTGCCAGCAGTCCCCGGACAGGGGGGGTCACTGAAGCTTTCTTT. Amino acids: CASSPRTGGVTEAFF.

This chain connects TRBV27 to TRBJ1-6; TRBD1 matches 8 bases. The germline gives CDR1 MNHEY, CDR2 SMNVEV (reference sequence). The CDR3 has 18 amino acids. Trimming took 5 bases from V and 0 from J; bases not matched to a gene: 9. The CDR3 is CASSRTGGSSSYNSPLHF. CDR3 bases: TGTGCCAGCAGTCGTACAGGGGGGTCATCCTCCTATAATTCACCCCTCCACTTT.

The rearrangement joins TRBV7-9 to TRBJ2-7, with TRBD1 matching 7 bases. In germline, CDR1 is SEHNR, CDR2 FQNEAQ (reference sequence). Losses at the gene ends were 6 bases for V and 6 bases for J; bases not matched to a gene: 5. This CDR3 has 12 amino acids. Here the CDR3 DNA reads TGTGCCAGCAGTCCGACAGGGCGCGAGCAGTACTTC. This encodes CASSPTGREQYF.

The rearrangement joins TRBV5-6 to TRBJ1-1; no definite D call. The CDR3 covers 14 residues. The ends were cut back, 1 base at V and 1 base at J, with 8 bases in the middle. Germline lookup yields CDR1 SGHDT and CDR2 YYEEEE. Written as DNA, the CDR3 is TGTGCCAGCAGCTTGTTTGGCTCGAACACTGAAGCTTTCTTT. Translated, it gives CASSLFGSNTEAFF.

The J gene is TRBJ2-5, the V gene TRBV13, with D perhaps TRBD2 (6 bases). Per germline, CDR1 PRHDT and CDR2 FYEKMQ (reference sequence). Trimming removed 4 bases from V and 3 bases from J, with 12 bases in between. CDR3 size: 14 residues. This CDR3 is CASSSRDFEETQYF. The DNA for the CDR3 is TGTGCCAGCAGCTCCCGGGACTTCGAAGAGACCCAGTACTTC.

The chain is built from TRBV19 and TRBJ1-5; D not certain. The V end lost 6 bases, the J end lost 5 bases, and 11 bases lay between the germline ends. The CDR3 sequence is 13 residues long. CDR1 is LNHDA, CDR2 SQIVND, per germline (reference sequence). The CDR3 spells CASSLTRDQPQHF. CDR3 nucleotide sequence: TGTGCCAGTAGCCTCACCCGCGATCAGCCCCAGCATTTT.

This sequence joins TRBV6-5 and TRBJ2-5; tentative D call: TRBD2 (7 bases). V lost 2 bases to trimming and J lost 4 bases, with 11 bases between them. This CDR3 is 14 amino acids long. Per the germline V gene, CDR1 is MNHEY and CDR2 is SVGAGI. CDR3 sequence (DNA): TGTGCCAGCAGTTACGGGGGGGCGGGAGAGACCCAGTACTTC. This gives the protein CASSYGGAGETQYF.

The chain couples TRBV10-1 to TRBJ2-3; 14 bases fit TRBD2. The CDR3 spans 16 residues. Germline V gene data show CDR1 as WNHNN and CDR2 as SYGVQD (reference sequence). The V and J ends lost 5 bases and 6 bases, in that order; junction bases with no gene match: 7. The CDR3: CASSSGLAGGLDTQYF. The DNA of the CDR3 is TGCGCCAGCAGTTCCGGACTAGCGGGGGGATTGGATACGCAGTATTTT.

The CDR3 protein is CASSAGTSDYYEQYF. CDR3 coding DNA: TGTGCCAGTAGTGCCGGGACTAGTGATTACTACGAGCAGTACTTC. V and J are TRBV19 and TRBJ2-7; 8 nucleotides match TRBD2. The CDR3 loop spans 15 amino acids. Per the germline V gene, CDR1 is LNHDA and CDR2 is SQIVND (reference sequence). V was pared by 5 bases and J by 3 bases, with 9 bases of the junction left unmatched.

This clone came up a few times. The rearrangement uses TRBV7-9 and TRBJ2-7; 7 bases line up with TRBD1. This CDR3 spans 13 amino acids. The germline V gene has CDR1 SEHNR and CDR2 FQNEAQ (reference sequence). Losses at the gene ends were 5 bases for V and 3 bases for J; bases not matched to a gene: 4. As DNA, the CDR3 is TGTGCCAGCAGCCGGACAGGAGACTACGAGCAGTACTTC. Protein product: CASSRTGDYEQYF.

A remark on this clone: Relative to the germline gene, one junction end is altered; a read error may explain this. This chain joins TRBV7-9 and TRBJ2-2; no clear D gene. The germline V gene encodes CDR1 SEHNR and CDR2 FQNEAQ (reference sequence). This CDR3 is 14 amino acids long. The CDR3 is CSSSEKQYTGELFF. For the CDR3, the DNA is TGTTCCAGCAGCGAAAAACAGTACACCGGGGAGCTGTTTTTT.

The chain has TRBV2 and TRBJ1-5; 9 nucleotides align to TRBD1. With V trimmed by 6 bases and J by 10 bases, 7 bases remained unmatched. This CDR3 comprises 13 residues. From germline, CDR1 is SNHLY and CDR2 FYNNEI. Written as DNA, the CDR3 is TGTGCCAGCAGGATGGACAGGGGCCGACCCCAGCATTTT. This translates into CASRMDRGRPQHF.

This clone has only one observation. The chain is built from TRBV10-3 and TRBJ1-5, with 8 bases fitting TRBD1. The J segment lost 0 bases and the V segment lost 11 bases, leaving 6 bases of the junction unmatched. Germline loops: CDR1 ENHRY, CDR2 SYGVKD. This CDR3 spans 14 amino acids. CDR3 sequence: CASKDRDSNQPQHF. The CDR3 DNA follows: TGTGCCTCCAAGGACAGGGATAGCAATCAGCCCCAGCATTTT.

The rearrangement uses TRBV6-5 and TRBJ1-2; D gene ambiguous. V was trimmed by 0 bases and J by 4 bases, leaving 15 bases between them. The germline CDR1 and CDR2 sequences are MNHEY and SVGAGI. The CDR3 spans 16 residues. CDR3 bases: TGTGCCAGCAGTTACTCTCCTTGGGAGGTACCCTATGGCTACACCTTC. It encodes CASSYSPWEVPYGYTF.

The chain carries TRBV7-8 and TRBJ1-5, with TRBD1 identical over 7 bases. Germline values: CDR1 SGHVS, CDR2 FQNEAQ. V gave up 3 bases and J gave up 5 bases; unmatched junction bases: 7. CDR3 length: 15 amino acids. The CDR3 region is CASSFADRAHQPQHF. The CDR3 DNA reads TGTGCCAGCAGCTTCGCTGACAGGGCCCATCAGCCCCAGCATTTT.

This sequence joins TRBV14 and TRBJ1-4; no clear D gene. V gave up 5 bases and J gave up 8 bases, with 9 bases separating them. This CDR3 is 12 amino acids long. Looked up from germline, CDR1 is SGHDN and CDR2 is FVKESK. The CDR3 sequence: CASSRTGEKLFF. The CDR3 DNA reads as TGTGCCAGCAGCAGGACTGGCGAAAAACTGTTTTTT.

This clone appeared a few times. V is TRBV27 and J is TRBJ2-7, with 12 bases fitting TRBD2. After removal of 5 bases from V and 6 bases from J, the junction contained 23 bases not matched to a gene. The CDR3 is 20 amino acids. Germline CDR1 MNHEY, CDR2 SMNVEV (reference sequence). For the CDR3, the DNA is TGTGCCAGCAGTAGAGCCCGGATGACTAGCGGGGGCCTGAGGGTCGGCGAGCAGTACTTC. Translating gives CASSRARMTSGGLRVGEQYF.

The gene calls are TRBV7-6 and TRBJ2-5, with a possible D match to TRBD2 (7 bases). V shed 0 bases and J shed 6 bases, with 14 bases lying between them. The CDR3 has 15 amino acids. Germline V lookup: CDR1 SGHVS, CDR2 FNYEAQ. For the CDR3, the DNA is TGTGCCAGCAGCTTAGCGGGACGGGGGGCGAAGACCCAGTACTTC. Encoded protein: CASSLAGRGAKTQYF.

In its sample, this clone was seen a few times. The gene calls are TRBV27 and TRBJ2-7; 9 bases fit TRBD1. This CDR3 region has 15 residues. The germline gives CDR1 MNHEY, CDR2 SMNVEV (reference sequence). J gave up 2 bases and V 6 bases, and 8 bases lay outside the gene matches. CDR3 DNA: TGTGCCAGCAGCCGGAAGGGACAGGGCGCCTACGAGCAGTACTTC. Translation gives CASSRKGQGAYEQYF.

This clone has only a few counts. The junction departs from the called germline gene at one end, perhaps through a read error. The CDR3 DNA is TGTGCCAGCAGCGCCCCTGCTGGGGCCAACGGCCTGACTTTC. Protein product: CASSAPAGANGLTF. The chain recombines TRBV9 with TRBJ2-6; tentative D call: TRBD1 (5 bases). The CDR3 extends over 14 amino acids. Looked up from germline, CDR1 is SGDLS and CDR2 is YYNGEE.